These 22 T cell receptor beta chains were sequenced from one sample in a study of lung T cells in sarcoidosis with Löfgren's syndrome. TCRdb reprocessed the reads via MiXCR and lists one record per CDR3 protein. The sample records about 63,000 distinct CDR3 sequences, about 20% being singletons. Sequencing was done on a sample of CD4+ T cells from PBMCs. The receptor source for this set is a human donor with sarcoidosis (Löfgren's syndrome or another form), or a control subject (not recorded which).

This clonotype was observed a handful of times. V and J are TRBV5-1 and TRBJ1-1, with TRBD1 matching over 7 bases. The CDR3 is 16 residues long. Germline values: CDR1 SGHRS, CDR2 YFSETQ. V was pared by 3 bases and J by 4 bases, with 12 bases of the junction left unmatched. CDR3 protein: CASSSTGSGYGTEAFF. DNA of the CDR3: TGCGCCAGCAGCTCGACAGGGAGCGGCTACGGCACTGAAGCTTTCTTT.

The chain carries TRBV18 and TRBJ2-5; D not certain. With 4 bases removed from V and 5 bases from J, the gap between germline ends came to 11 bases. Looked up from germline, CDR1 is KGHSH and CDR2 is LQKENI. The length of the CDR3 is 13 residues. The CDR3 is CASSLAIMETQYF. The CDR3 DNA reads TGTGCCAGCTCACTAGCTATTATGGAGACCCAGTACTTC.

This clonotype was picked up many times. The chain is built from TRBV6-1 and TRBJ1-3, with D possibly TRBD1 on 5 matching bases. Deletions cut 6 bases from V and 0 bases from J, with 21 bases between. The CDR3 is 18 amino acids. CDR1 is MNHNS and CDR2 is SASEGT in the germline V gene. DNA of the CDR3: TGTGCCAGCAGGATCTCCGGGGCCTACTCCTCCTCTGGAAACACCATATATTTT. Protein product: CASRISGAYSSSGNTIYF.

In this sample, this clonotype turned up many times. CDR3 nucleotides: TGTGCCAGCCTCCCCCAGGGGCTAGGTGAAAAACTGTTTTTT. Protein sequence: CASLPQGLGEKLFF. The J gene is TRBJ1-4, the V gene TRBV6-1, with D tentatively TRBD1 (6 bases). Germline V gives CDR1 MNHNS, CDR2 SASEGT. There are 14 residues in the CDR3. V gave up 8 bases and J gave up 7 bases, with 17 bases separating them.

This chain links TRBV18 with TRBJ2-5, with D maybe TRBD1 (6 bases). The CDR3 runs to 16 residues. V lost 5 bases, J lost 2 bases, and 18 bases lay in between. Germline V lookup: CDR1 KGHSH, CDR2 LQKENI. CDR3 DNA sequence: TGTGCCAGCTCATCCACGGACAGCAGCATTCAAGAGACCCAGTACTTC. This gives the protein CASSSTDSSIQETQYF.

This clonotype showed up just a few times. This chain uses TRBV6-1 with TRBJ1-1; no reliable D call. Between the trimmed V and J ends, which lost 5 bases and 2 bases, there was a span of 12 bases. This CDR3 comprises 14 residues. Germline values: CDR1 MNHNS, CDR2 SASEGT. The CDR3 coding sequence is TGTGCCAGCAGTCCGGACGCAATTAACACTGAAGCTTTCTTT. It yields the protein CASSPDAINTEAFF.

At least ten counts were recorded for this clonotype. This rearrangement joins TRBV20-1 to TRBJ1-1, with unresolved D. Per the germline V gene, CDR1 is DFQATT and CDR2 is SNEGSKA (reference sequence). The CDR3 has 13 amino acids. Between the trimmed V and J ends, which lost 3 bases and 3 bases, there was a span of 11 bases. The CDR3 sequence is CSASRAVDTEAFF. The CDR3 nucleotides are TGCAGTGCTAGTCGGGCTGTGGACACTGAAGCTTTCTTT.

This clonotype was counted ten times or more. The chain has TRBV20-1 and TRBJ2-3; maybe TRBD2 (6 bases). The V and J ends lost 6 bases and 2 bases respectively, with 18 bases between them. Per germline, CDR1 DFQATT and CDR2 SNEGSKA (reference sequence). This CDR3 has 15 amino acids. This chain's CDR3 is CSALRRLAHTDTQYF. CDR3 in DNA: TGCAGTGCCCTCCGGCGGCTAGCGCACACAGATACGCAGTATTTT.

There are many counts of this clonotype. The chain combines TRBV2 with TRBJ2-3, with a tentative D call TRBD2 (6 bases). Germline lookup yields CDR1 SNHLY and CDR2 FYNNEI. Trimming took off 2 bases at V and 7 bases at J, with 16 bases between the two ends. The CDR3 spans 15 residues. CDR3: CASSESQILAYTQYF. DNA for the CDR3: TGTGCCAGCAGTGAAAGTCAGATACTAGCATATACGCAGTATTTT.

A note on this clonotype: This likely comes from a read error, as the CDR3 has no conserved phenylalanine or tryptophan at its end. This sequence joins TRBV29-1 and TRBJ2-2, with 11 bases identical to TRBD2. The CDR3 spans 16 residues. V trimming: 7 bases; J trimming: 3 bases; junction bases outside the gene matches: 10. CDR1 is SQVTM and CDR2 is ANQGSEA in the germline V gene. CDR3 DNA: TGCAGCGCAACTAGCGGGAGCGGTGGGTACACCGGGGAGCTGTTTCTT. Encoded protein: CSATSGSGGYTGELFL.

This clonotype was counted ten times or more. V and J are TRBV2 and TRBJ1-1; no reliable D call. CDR1 SNHLY and CDR2 FYNNEI come from the germline V gene. The CDR3 runs 11 residues. V was cut by 6 bases and J by 6 bases, with 8 bases left in between. The chain's CDR3 is CASREKSEAFF. CDR3 bases: TGTGCCAGCAGGGAGAAGTCTGAAGCTTTCTTT.

Points on this clonotype: A much larger clone differs by one base, so this may be a read error. The CDR3 does not close with the conserved phenylalanine or tryptophan, likely indicating a read error. The V and J genes are TRBV25-1 and TRBJ2-7, with unresolved D. V lost 8 bases and J lost 2, with 13 bases in between. The CDR3 runs to 13 residues. Germline CDR1 MGHDK, CDR2 SYGVNS. The CDR3 loop is CASGRGVPYEQYL. In DNA form, the CDR3 reads TGTGCCAGCGGGCGAGGAGTACCCTACGAGCAGTACTTG.

This chain links TRBV4-1 with TRBJ2-3, with D possibly TRBD1 on 6 matching bases. This CDR3 is built from 17 residues. In germline, CDR1 is MGHRA, CDR2 YSYEKL. The V end was cut by 3 bases, the J end by 4 bases, with 20 bases between. The chain's CDR3 is CASSQTIRTKGADTQYF. The CDR3 DNA reads TGCGCCAGCAGCCAGACCATACGGACCAAGGGGGCAGATACGCAGTATTTT.

V is TRBV5-1 and J is TRBJ1-1; 7 nucleotides agree with TRBD1. The CDR3 is 16 amino acids. V shed 2 bases and J 2 bases; nucleotides not matched to a gene: 9. Germline lookup yields CDR1 SGHRS and CDR2 YFSETQ. The CDR3 nucleotides read TGCGCCAGCAGCTTATTTAACAGGGGCCAAAACACTGAAGCTTTCTTT. Encoded protein: CASSLFNRGQNTEAFF.

In its sample, this clonotype was seen once. Being one base from a much bigger clone, this may be a read error. The chain links TRBV6-1 to TRBJ1-2; D not certain. The CDR3 consists of 13 residues. The germline V gene has CDR1 MNHNS and CDR2 SASEGT. CDR3 loop: CASSPRVGQWYIF. The CDR3 nucleotides are TGTGCCAGCAGTCCACGAGTCGGGCAATGGTACATCTTC.

This clonotype was observed many times. The rearrangement uses TRBV6-2 or TRBV6-3 and TRBJ1-1; no clear D. V was trimmed by 5 bases and J by 1 base, leaving 17 bases between them. CDR3 length: 16 residues. Germline V CDR1 and CDR2: MNHEY, SVGEGT. CDR3 protein: CASSVIGFLGNTEAFF. As DNA, the CDR3 is TGTGCCAGCAGTGTGATCGGATTCCTTGGGAACACTGAAGCTTTCTTT.

The sample holds many counts of this clonotype. The chain has TRBV19 and TRBJ1-5; no clear D. The CDR3 spans 15 residues. V gave up 2 bases and J gave up 6 bases, with 14 bases separating them. The germline CDR1 and CDR2 sequences are LNHDA and SQIVND (reference sequence). In nucleotides, the CDR3 is TGTGCCAGTAGTATATTAGGACCCACCGGTCAGCCCCAGCATTTT. Translation: CASSILGPTGQPQHF.

The chain carries TRBV7-2 and TRBJ1-5, with TRBD1 matching over 7 bases. The germline V gene encodes CDR1 SGHTA and CDR2 FQGNSA. This CDR3 is built from 15 residues. V dropped 11 bases and J dropped 0; count of bases not matched to a gene: 10. The CDR3 region has the DNA TGTGCCTCCCGGGACAGTTACTATAGCAATCAGCCCCAGCATTTT. Its protein product is CASRDSYYSNQPQHF.

The rearrangement joins TRBV19 to TRBJ1-6; D is undetermined. V lost 3 bases and J 8 bases, leaving 5 bases between the germline ends. Germline V CDR1 and CDR2: LNHDA, SQIVND (reference sequence). CDR3 length: 12 amino acids. The CDR3: CASSITDSPLHF. CDR3 DNA: TGTGCCAGTAGTATTACGGATTCACCCCTCCACTTT.

There are a few counts of this clonotype. The chain recombines TRBV2 with TRBJ2-2; 7 nucleotides agree with TRBD2. The CDR3 totals 15 residues. Germline assignment: CDR1 SNHLY and CDR2 FYNNEI. V lost 8 bases and J lost 2; bases outside the gene matches: 8. For the CDR3, the DNA is TGTGCCAGCCATGCTAGCGGCTCAAACACCGGGGAGCTGTTTTTT. Encoded protein: CASHASGSNTGELFF.

Concerning this clonotype itself: A much larger clone lies one base from this, so it may be a read error. The chain recombines TRBV7-2 with TRBJ2-3, with D perhaps TRBD2 (6 bases). The CDR3 is made up of 14 amino acids. The germline CDR1 and CDR2 sequences are SGHTA and FQGNSA. As DNA, the CDR3 is TGTACCAGCAGCTACGTACTAGCTGCAGATACGCAGTGTTTT. Its protein product is CTSSYVLAADTQCF.

This clonotype was observed many times. The V and J genes are TRBV6-6 and TRBJ2-1, with a possible D match to TRBD2 (5 bases). Germline lookup yields CDR1 MNHNY and CDR2 SVGAGI (reference sequence). The CDR3 is made up of 15 amino acids. V dropped 0 bases and J dropped 4 bases, with 10 bases sitting between them. CDR3 sequence reads: CASSYSDSAYNEQFF. The CDR3 DNA reads as TGTGCCAGCAGTTACTCGGATAGCGCGTACAATGAGCAGTTCTTC.